The entry that follows covers one T cell receptor (beta chain) sequence. It lacks a known antigen. No per-base quality is available; no much larger clone lies one base away. From each donor, a single peripheral blood sample of around 120 mL on average was drawn into heparinised tubes. Using a panel that included CD45RO, CCR7, CD25, CD127, CD95 and CD27, naive, central memory, regulatory and stem cell-like memory CD4+ T cells were sorted on a BD FACSAria II. Purity was above 98% for every sorted population. PBMCs were separated immediately by Lymphoprep density gradient centrifugation and were stained directly, without being cultured. So that batch effects would be minimized, each experiment stained and sorted samples in pairs, pairing one healthy donor with one patient. The entire isolated RNA was reverse transcribed using the High Capacity cDNA Reverse Transcription Kit, and thus expressed TCRB transcripts were sequenced. Deep immunoSEQ sequencing was applied to naive, central memory and regulatory T cell samples, giving an average of roughly 3.3 million total reads per sample. Sorted cells were lysed in RLT buffer and RNA was extracted with DNase-treated RNeasy Micro or Mini kits, depending on cell number. To prevent cross-contamination, every cell subset was processed on its own, while patient and healthy donor samples were processed together. The immunoSEQ multiplex PCR was used to amplify TCRB sequences from cDNA, generating 87-bp fragments that spanned the CDR3 region. The amplicons were sequenced using the Illumina HiSeq platform. Turning to the authors' computational methods: PCR bias was corrected computationally using synthetic template baselines, and reads within Hamming distance 2 were collapsed, with unmergeable singletons discarded. Reads were aligned against IMGT to assign V, D and J genes, CDR3 length and insertions or deletions at six rearrangement sites. Within each subset, clonotype counts were normalized to the number of sorted cells before true diversity and Gini coefficients were calculated with the tcR R package. Repertoire sharing was quantified using the overlap coefficient calculated on TCRB nucleotide sequences. Out-of-frame TCRB sequences from naive cells were analyzed as a proxy for the pre-selection repertoire. As stored in TCRdb, this immuneACCESS dataset retains in-frame rearrangements with V and J assigned. A fraction of the clones does not appear; measured against another copy, unresolved V genes explain less than half of the discrepancy, and the remainder lacks a known reason. V and J calls and clone size are given by that table; D and trimming were obtained from the DNA. Across this sample there are 300,000 to 450,000 clones, with around 12% seen only once. The ten largest clones capture roughly 0.017% of the sample.

These data come from a study of beta chain features in type 1 diabetes (dated by TCRdb to 2017 to 2018). Concerning the study at large: No differences in mean age, gender distribution, total cell number or subset yield were found between patients and healthy donors. Regulatory and stem cell-like memory subsets were isolated from only 8 patients and roughly eight healthy donors, whereas naive and central memory subsets came from all 30 or so donors. In the study, recently diagnosed type 1 diabetes patients and matched healthy donors were compared on the TCRB repertoires of their sorted circulating CD4+ T cell subsets. Across all samples, around 100 million sorted cells were examined, and cell number per subset correlated strongly with RNA yield. What the work shows at the level of the full study, not this receptor alone: At VDJ recombination sites, type 1 diabetes patients had fewer insertions and more deleted nucleotides, which implies abnormalities in thymic rearrangement. A moderate but significant shortening of TCRB CDR3 length was observed in type 1 diabetes patients in all four CD4+ subsets. Because cDNA rather than genomic DNA was sequenced, highly expressing activated cells could have been over-represented, although no difference in activation and CD3 levels was found between groups. Naive, central memory and regulatory TCRB repertoires appeared to be more alike among patients than among healthy donors. Only small numbers of individuals were included in the HLA sub-analyses, which left unresolved whether HLA type had any influence on TCRB rearrangement. PCR might favor shorter templates, but patient and control samples were amplified and corrected together, so any skew would affect both groups equally.

Compared with germline, V lacks 3 bases and J lacks 5 bases; bases without a gene match: 5. CDR1 and CDR2 are read off the germline V gene as SGDLS and YYNGEE. Counted from cysteine to phenylalanine, this CDR3 has 14 amino acids. Just the 42-base CDR3 DNA is kept, in frame starting at base 1. This TCR derives from a man aged 18 to 29 in good health. The sample was naive CD4+ T cells from blood. The label giving this sample's cell subset or site can be read as: true naive CD4+ T cells. The chain joins TRBV9 to TRBJ2-7; 10 junctional bases match TRBD1. Here the CDR3 is given as CASSDGTGDHEQYF. The DNA is as follows: TGTGCCAGCAGCGACGGGACAGGGGACCACGAGCAGTACTTC.